This T cell receptor (beta chain) comes out of a study of T cell responses to AZD1222 COVID-19 vaccine. Only in-frame clones appear in the TCRdb table, and some are missing; sequencing was by immunoSEQ multiplex PCR. The table lists 140,000 to 150,000 clones, roughly 93% of them singletons. The CDR3 sequence is 18 residues long. Germline loops: CDR1 SGHDT, CDR2 YYEEEE. The V and J ends lost 1 base and 0 bases, in that order; junction bases with no gene match: 9. Sequenced here: peripheral blood, sampled on day 0 of AZD1222 vaccination. This clonotype was sampled from an adult in good health. The chain employs TRBV5-6 and TRBJ1-4; 7 bases are a match to TRBD1. CDR3 in DNA: TGTGCCAGCAGCTTGATTCGGACAGGAGGAACAACTAATGAAAAACTGTTTTTT. Translation gives CASSLIRTGGTTNEKLFF.